This section outlines one TCR beta chain sequence together with its context. Ten or more counts support this clonotype. Its binding antigen is unknown. Qualities for individual bases were not recorded, and no much larger clone is one base off. This was a case-control study nested in a cohort of healthcare workers in London, UK, who had nasopharyngeal swab PCR tests and blood samples taken every week. Between 23 and 31 March 2020, the week of the UK lockdown, healthcare workers were enrolled and then followed up weekly for as long as 16 weeks. Libraries were built with 5' RACE. The reads were generated on a NextSeq 500. To correct for sequencing error and PCR bias, the TCR library protocol tagged individual cDNA molecules with unique molecular identifiers. TCR alpha and beta chains were both sequenced, and the abundances of alpha and beta sequences in each sample were closely correlated with each other. On the authors' methods: Decombinator V4 was used to annotate the V gene, J gene and CDR3 of the TCR sequences. Expanded TCRs were defined as changing significantly between any two time points under a Poisson model with p below 0.0001. TCR abundances were normalised to the total number of TCRs sequenced per sample and expressed as counts per million. A search of VDJdb, accessed on 1 November 2021, was run for TCRs annotated to CMV, EBV and SARS-CoV-2, with TCRs annotated for multiple antigens excluded. The raw public reads went through TCRdb reprocessing: fastp at Q25, MiXCR clone calling, in-frame beta chains kept. Rows with a matching CDR3 protein are joined into one entry that keeps the most common DNA and genes. TCRdb's processing, not the authors', yielded these V and J calls. The sample has 77,000 or so distinct CDR3 sequences on record, roughly 15% of them singletons. The ten largest make up around 3.7% of the sample.

The sample comes from a study of early T cells in non-severe SARS-CoV-2 infection (dated by TCRdb to 2020 to 2023). Study-wide context: TCR sequencing used bulk RNA from unsorted whole blood, so alpha and beta chains could not be paired. What the authors observed across the whole study: VDJdb matching was skewed toward anti-spike CD8 responses, so virus-specific expansions were likely underestimated and private and CD4 specificities were missed.

The sequence came from an adult who was a healthcare worker with PCR-confirmed SARS-CoV-2 infection or an uninfected control (not recorded which). The input for sequencing was whole blood, taken at baseline.

The CDR3 protein: CASSFGSSYNEQFF. At the DNA level, the sequence is TGTGCCAGCAGCTTCGGGAGCTCGTACAATGAGCAGTTCTTC. In this chain, TRBV7-2 is recombined with TRBJ2-1; a weak D assignment points to TRBD2 (6 bases agree). The CDR3 starts with the cysteine, ends with the phenylalanine, and has 14 residues. Kept here is only the CDR3 DNA, which spans 42 bases and is read in frame from base 1. V is clipped by 3 bases and J by 4 bases, and the sequence between their germline boundaries is 10 bases long. Reading the germline V gene gives CDR1 SGHTA and CDR2 FQGNSA.